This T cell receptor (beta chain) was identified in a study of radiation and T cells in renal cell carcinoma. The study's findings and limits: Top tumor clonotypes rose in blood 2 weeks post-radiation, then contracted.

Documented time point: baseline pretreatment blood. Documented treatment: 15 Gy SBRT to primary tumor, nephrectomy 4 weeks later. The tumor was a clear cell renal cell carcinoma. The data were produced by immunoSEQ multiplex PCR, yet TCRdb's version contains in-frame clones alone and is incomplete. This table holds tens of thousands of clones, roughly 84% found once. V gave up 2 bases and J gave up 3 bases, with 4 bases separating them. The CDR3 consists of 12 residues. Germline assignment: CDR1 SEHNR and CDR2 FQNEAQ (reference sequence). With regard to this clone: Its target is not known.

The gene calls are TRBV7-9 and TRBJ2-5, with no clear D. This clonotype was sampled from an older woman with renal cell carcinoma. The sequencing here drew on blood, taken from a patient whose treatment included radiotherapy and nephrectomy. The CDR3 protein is CASSLTEETQYF. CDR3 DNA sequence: TGTGCCAGCAGCTTAACAGAAGAGACCCAGTACTTC.